The 8 T cell receptor beta chains presented below share a single source sample, sequenced in a study of blood T cells in healthy people across ages. The use of a sample-barcoded 5' primer and a J-beta primer mix characterized a second PCR of about 6 to 11 cycles. From the 5' RACE reads, TCRdb called clonotypes with MiXCR, one entry per CDR3 protein. In the table there are fewer than 2,000,000 distinct CDR3 sequences, around 40% of which are singletons. The sequenced sample was blood. These receptors originate from a human donor in good health.

V gene TRBV11-2 combines with J gene TRBJ1-2; D is unresolved. The germline V gene encodes CDR1 SGHAT and CDR2 FQNNGV. The length of the CDR3 is 14 residues. V shed 4 bases and J shed 4 bases, with 13 bases lying between them. In nucleotides, the CDR3 is TGTGCCAGCAGCTCCTCTCCAGGAGGCTATGGCTACACCTTC. The encoded protein is CASSSSPGGYGYTF.

The chain has TRBV11-1 and TRBJ2-3; D is uncertain. The CDR3 spans 15 residues. Germline assignment: CDR1 SGHAT and CDR2 FQDESV (reference sequence). V lost 1 base and J lost 0, with 8 bases in between. The CDR3 loop is CASSLGPPSTDTQYF. The CDR3 region has the DNA TGTGCCAGCAGCTTAGGCCCCCCGAGCACAGATACGCAGTATTTT.

This chain connects TRBV11-1 to TRBJ2-7; D gene ambiguous. This CDR3 is 15 amino acids long. V was pared by 2 bases and J by 2 bases, with 13 bases between. The germline V gene encodes CDR1 SGHAT and CDR2 FQDESV (reference sequence). In DNA, the CDR3 is TGTGCCAGCAGCTTAAGACGGGCGTTACCCTACGAGCAGTACTTC. It codes for CASSLRRALPYEQYF.

This clonotype was seen a handful of times. This chain uses TRBV12-3 or TRBV12-4 with TRBJ2-3; TRBD2 aligns across 7 bases. The CDR3 consists of 15 residues. The V and J ends lost 4 bases and 0 bases, in that order; junction bases with no gene match: 4. CDR3 region: CASSSRRGSTDTQYF. CDR3 coding DNA: TGTGCCAGCAGTTCTCGGCGGGGGAGCACAGATACGCAGTATTTT.

V and J are TRBV3-1 and TRBJ2-4, with D unclear. The end of the DNA is better explained by TRBJ2-5, so the J call may be wrong. Looked up from germline, CDR1 is LGHDT and CDR2 is YNNKEL (reference sequence). There are 16 residues in the CDR3. CDR3 DNA sequence: TGTGCCAGCAGCCAAGAAGTAGGAGCGCACCAAGAGACCCAGTACTTC. Translating it yields CASSQEVGAHQETQYF.

V and J are TRBV6-6 and TRBJ2-3; the D gene is possibly TRBD2 (6 bases). CDR1 is MNHNY, CDR2 SVGAGI, per germline (reference sequence). The CDR3 length is 14 residues. V gave up 5 bases and J gave up 0 bases, with 9 bases separating them. The CDR3 bases are TGTGCCAGCAGTGGGGAGGAGAGCACAGATACGCAGTATTTT. Its protein is CASSGEESTDTQYF.

The chain recombines TRBV6-1 with TRBJ1-2, with 7 bases that match TRBD1. Germline V gene lookup returns CDR1 MNHNS and CDR2 SASEGT. Trimming at V came to 5 bases and at J to 8 bases, leaving 14 bases not matched to a gene. This CDR3 is 15 amino acids long. CDR3 in amino acids: CASSLTPRDREGYTF. As DNA, the CDR3 is TGTGCCAGCAGTCTAACCCCCCGGGACAGAGAAGGCTACACCTTC.

The chain joins TRBV7-2 to TRBJ2-7, with D possibly being TRBD1 (5 bases). Trimming pared 1 base from V and 3 bases from J, leaving 13 bases between. The germline V gene encodes CDR1 SGHTA and CDR2 FQGNSA. The CDR3 runs to 15 residues. CDR3 amino acids: CASSLGPTGYYEQYF. In nucleotides, the CDR3 is TGTGCCAGCAGCTTAGGACCCACAGGTTACTACGAGCAGTACTTC.